These 14 T cell receptor beta chains originate from one sample sequenced in a study of T cells after yellow fever vaccination. TCRdb processed the 5' RACE reads anew with MiXCR; each CDR3 protein has one entry. The sample lists hundreds of thousands of distinct CDR3 sequences, 10% to 15% occurring once. The sequences come from PBMCs, collected on the day of the yellow fever booster vaccination. The source of these receptors is a man under 40 who received the YFV17D yellow fever vaccine.

There are a few counts of this clonotype. The genes are TRBV27 and TRBJ2-7; weak D call: TRBD2 (6 bases). The CDR3 consists of 13 residues. The germline gives CDR1 MNHEY, CDR2 SMNVEV (reference sequence). Trimming removed 4 bases at V and 0 bases at J, with 7 bases between. The CDR3, as DNA: TGTGCCAGCAGTTACGGGGGCTCCTACGAGCAGTACTTC. Translating gives CASSYGGSYEQYF.

This clonotype was seen a few times. This chain connects TRBV6-1 to TRBJ2-2, with D possibly being TRBD1 (6 bases). Trimming left V 9 bases short and J 6 bases short, with 20 bases between. Germline assignment: CDR1 MNHNS and CDR2 SASEGT. This CDR3 is 15 amino acids long. Here the CDR3 reads CASYSLQGKAGELFF. CDR3 nucleotides: TGTGCCAGTTATAGCTTACAGGGAAAGGCCGGGGAGCTGTTTTTT.

This clonotype came up a few times. The rearrangement links TRBV18 to TRBJ2-7; D call uncertain. CDR1 is KGHSH and CDR2 is LQKENI in the germline V gene. The V gene lost 2 bases and the J gene lost 4 bases, with 9 bases spanning the gap. This CDR3 is built from 13 residues. This chain's CDR3 is CASSPIEQYEQYF. The CDR3 DNA reads TGTGCCAGCTCACCAATTGAGCAGTACGAGCAGTACTTC.

The genes are TRBV6-2 or TRBV6-3 and TRBJ2-1; TRBD1 aligns across 8 bases. CDR1 MNHEY and CDR2 SVGEGT come from the germline V gene. J gave up 4 bases and V 7 bases, and 9 bases lay outside the gene matches. The CDR3 is 15 amino acids. The CDR3 sequence: CASTLVGQEYNEQFF. The CDR3 DNA sequence: TGTGCCAGCACATTGGTGGGACAGGAGTACAATGAGCAGTTCTTC.

The chain recombines TRBV5-1 with TRBJ2-7, with D perhaps TRBD2 (6 bases). Germline V gene lookup returns CDR1 SGHRS and CDR2 YFSETQ. The CDR3 covers 14 residues. Trimming shortened V by 0 bases and J by 6 bases, and 13 bases separated the two germline ends. CDR3 residues: CASSLVGRDSEQYF. In DNA, the CDR3 is TGCGCCAGCAGCTTGGTTGGCAGGGACTCCGAGCAGTACTTC.

The chain links TRBV7-8 to TRBJ2-5, with D uncertain. V was trimmed by 4 bases and J by 5 bases, leaving 20 bases between them. The length of the CDR3 is 16 residues. Per the germline V gene, CDR1 is SGHVS and CDR2 is FQNEAQ. The chain's CDR3 is CASSSHREDFWETQYF. CDR3 bases: TGTGCCAGCAGCTCCCACAGAGAGGATTTTTGGGAGACCCAGTACTTC.

The sample holds many counts of this clonotype. This chain connects TRBV6-2 or TRBV6-3 to TRBJ2-7; tentative D call: TRBD2 (5 bases). Germline V gene lookup returns CDR1 MNHEY and CDR2 SVGEGT. The CDR3 consists of 13 residues. Trimming shortened V by 8 bases and J by 2 bases, and 13 bases separated the two germline ends. CDR3 nucleotide sequence: TGTGCCAGCGGCGACGGGATGACCTACGAGCAGTACTTC. Translated: CASGDGMTYEQYF.

The chain couples TRBV12-3 or TRBV12-4 to TRBJ1-5; D ambiguous. The CDR3 runs to 12 residues. Trimming shortened V by 8 bases and J by 7 bases, and 12 bases separated the two germline ends. CDR3 coding DNA: TGTGCCAGCGGCCACCCCGAGCAGCCCCAGCATTTT. As protein: CASGHPEQPQHF.

This clonotype turned up a few times. V usage is TRBV6-1 and J usage is TRBJ1-1; tentative D call: TRBD1 (5 bases). CDR3 length: 12 residues. Trimming left V 8 bases short and J 7 bases short, with 14 bases between. Germline values: CDR1 MNHNS, CDR2 SASEGT. The CDR3 DNA reads TGTGCCAGCTCGAGACAGCTCCTTGAAGCTTTCTTT. This sequence encodes CASSRQLLEAFF.

The V and J genes are TRBV5-1 and TRBJ1-1; TRBD1 might be the D (6 bases). This CDR3 has 13 amino acids. V lost 4 bases and J 10 bases, leaving 17 bases between the germline ends. Germline V lookup: CDR1 SGHRS, CDR2 YFSETQ. The CDR3 nucleotides are TGCGCCAGCAGCGCCCGTGACGCAGGGGTAGCTTTCTTT. Residues: CASSARDAGVAFF.

This clonotype has only a few counts. The chain couples TRBV6-2 or TRBV6-3 to TRBJ2-3; 8 positions agree with TRBD2. Per the germline V gene, CDR1 is MNHEY and CDR2 is SVGEGT. This CDR3 spans 16 amino acids. Trimming cost V 6 bases and J 6 bases; bases outside gene matches: 14. As DNA, the CDR3 is TGTGCCAGCAGCCAAGAGCGGGAGCCGATTACTGATACGCAGTATTTT. It translates to CASSQEREPITDTQYF.

This clonotype appeared many times. The V and J genes are TRBV7-2 and TRBJ2-3; D may correspond to TRBD1 or TRBD2 (5 bases each). The length of the CDR3 is 13 residues. V was pared by 7 bases and J by 6 bases, with 14 bases between. In germline, CDR1 is SGHTA, CDR2 FQGNSA. The CDR3 here is CASTLSGTDTQYF. Here the CDR3 DNA reads TGTGCCAGCACCCTTAGTGGGACGGATACGCAGTATTTT.

This clonotype was seen a handful of times. The genes are TRBV24-1 and TRBJ2-7; D not certain. The CDR3 has 12 residues. Germline CDR1 and CDR2: KGHDR and SFDVKD. Trimming took off 7 bases at V and 6 bases at J, with 12 bases between the two ends. CDR3 sequence: CATRGAGAEQYF. In DNA form, the CDR3 reads TGTGCCACCAGAGGCGCAGGCGCCGAGCAGTACTTC.

Many counts were recorded for this clonotype. V usage is TRBV2 and J usage is TRBJ2-5; D assignment may be TRBD1 or TRBD2 (5 bases each). CDR3 length equals 15 residues. CDR1 SNHLY and CDR2 FYNNEI come from the germline V gene. V shed 0 bases and J shed 7 bases, with 15 bases lying between them. The CDR3 DNA sequence: TGTGCCAGCAGTGAAGCGCCTGGGGGAAGGGGGACCCAGTACTTC. Protein product: CASSEAPGGRGTQYF.